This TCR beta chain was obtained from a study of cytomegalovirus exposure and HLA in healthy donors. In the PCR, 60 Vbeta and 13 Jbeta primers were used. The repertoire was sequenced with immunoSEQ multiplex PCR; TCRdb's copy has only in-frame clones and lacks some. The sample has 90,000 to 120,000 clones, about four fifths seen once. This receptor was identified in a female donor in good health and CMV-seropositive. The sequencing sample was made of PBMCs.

The DNA of the CDR3 is TGTGCCAGCAGCCCCCAGGGAGGAGCGGGGGCACCAGATACGCAGTATTTT. Translated, it gives CASSPQGGAGAPDTQYF. V and J are TRBV4-2 and TRBJ2-3; 8 bases are a match to TRBD2. The CDR3 length is 17 residues. Looked up from germline, CDR1 is LGHNA and CDR2 is YNFKEQ. With 4 bases clipped from V and 4 bases from J, the junction kept 13 bases outside the gene matches.